A single sample is the source of the 14 T cell receptor beta chains below, sequenced in a study of T cells expressing NK-cell markers. Each CDR3 protein gets one entry in TCRdb, which reprocessed the 5' RACE reads and gives no DNA. The sample has approximately 460,000 distinct CDR3 sequences, and its top ten clones hold under 7.5%. Source material: blood T cells: a sorted CD56 or NKG2C T cell subset, CD4+ or CD8+ T cells, or bulk PBMC T cells (not recorded which). These receptors all stem from a woman aged 18-70 years in good health.

The chain employs TRBV5-1 and TRBJ2-2; the TCRdb D gene call, TRBD1, has no DNA to confirm it. CDR1 is SGHRS, CDR2 YFSETQ, per germline. CDR3 size: 16 residues. CDR3 in amino acids: CASSLEGQANTGELFF.

V is TRBV15 and J is TRBJ2-5. This CDR3 has 13 residues. Germline V CDR1 and CDR2: LNHNV, YYDKDF (reference sequence). The CDR3 spells CATSRVTEETQYF. Full variable domain (missing parts from reference TRBV15 and TRBJ2-5): DAMVIQNPRYQVTQFGKPVTLSCSQTLNHNVMYWYQQKSSQAPKLLFHYYDKDFNNEADTPDNFQSRRPNTSFCFLDIRSPGLGDTAMYLCATSRVTEETQYFGPGTRLLVL.

This rearrangement joins TRBV9 to TRBJ2-1; TCRdb names TRBD2, which stays unverified in the absence of DNA. Germline V gene data show CDR1 as SGDLS and CDR2 as YYNGEE. The CDR3 is 18 amino acids. The CDR3 here is CASGPGLAGVLRANEQFF.

This chain links TRBV18 with TRBJ1-2; the D gene TCRdb calls, TRBD1, cannot be checked with no DNA. Germline loops: CDR1 KGHSH, CDR2 LQKENI. The CDR3 totals 16 residues. The CDR3 is CASSPPRGQSVDGYTF.

This chain links TRBV30 with TRBJ1-5; the D call of TRBD1 rests on TCRdb alone, since no DNA is present to check it. CDR1 is GTSNPN and CDR2 is SVGIG in the germline V gene (reference sequence). This CDR3 spans 14 amino acids. Here the CDR3 reads CAWTRDWGNQPQHF.

The CDR3: CASRPTGTYGYTF. The chain employs TRBV7-6 and TRBJ1-2; there is no DNA to check the TCRdb D call of TRBD1. This CDR3 region has 13 residues. Per germline, CDR1 SGHVS and CDR2 FNYEAQ.

J is TRBJ2-7 and V is TRBV7-9; absent DNA, TCRdb's TRBD2 call cannot be checked. The CDR3 consists of 16 residues. Germline CDR1 is SEHNR and CDR2 is FQNEAQ (reference sequence). CDR3 protein: CASSSGTVLAGDEQYF.

The chain employs TRBV20-1 and TRBJ2-5; TCRdb gives TRBD2 as the D gene, but with no DNA this cannot be confirmed. This CDR3 has 15 residues. Per germline, CDR1 DFQATT and CDR2 SNEGSKA (reference sequence). CDR3 amino acids: CSARVPAGGWETQYF.

The chain combines TRBV7-2 with TRBJ1-4; absent DNA, TCRdb's TRBD1 call cannot be checked. The CDR3 totals 16 residues. Germline values: CDR1 SGHTA, CDR2 FQGNSA. The CDR3 here is CASSLAIGGLSEKLFF.

The V call is TRBV5-6, the J call TRBJ1-1; the TCRdb call, TRBD1, lacks DNA for checking. Germline V gene lookup returns CDR1 SGHDT and CDR2 YYEEEE. CDR3 length equals 14 residues. The CDR3 is CASRADRMNTEAFF.

CDR3 sequence reads: CASSLAGGGAQYF. The chain is built from TRBV7-8 and TRBJ2-5; TCRdb selects TRBD1, and the lack of DNA leaves this call unchecked. In germline, CDR1 is SGHVS, CDR2 FQNEAQ. The CDR3 spans 13 residues.

This chain connects TRBV6-1 to TRBJ1-1; TCRdb names TRBD1, which stays unverified in the absence of DNA. This CDR3 is built from 16 residues. Germline CDR1 and CDR2: MNHNS and SASEGT. CDR3 protein: CASSLYRQGRDTEAFF.

The chain is built from TRBV29-1 and TRBJ2-6; TCRdb lists TRBD1, though no DNA is available to test this call. The CDR3 is made up of 15 amino acids. Germline CDR1 is SQVTM and CDR2 is ANQGSEA. The CDR3 sequence is CSVQSPRAGANVLTF.

V gene TRBV20-1 combines with J gene TRBJ2-7; no DNA is available, so the TRBD1 call from TCRdb remains unchecked. CDR1 DFQATT and CDR2 SNEGSKA come from the germline V gene (reference sequence). The CDR3 runs 14 residues. The CDR3 loop reads CSARAGLGGYEQYF.